What follows are 14 T cell receptor beta chains derived from one specimen sequenced in a study of regulatory T cells in long-lasting Graves disease. Documented time point: persistent/refractory GD, antithyroid drugs over 5 years with positive TRAb. RNA from PBMCs was the source of the TCR library. Building of the TCR beta libraries involved iRepertoire HTBI primers and Arm-PCR of CDR3 regions. From the multiplex PCR reads, TCRdb called clonotypes with MiXCR, one entry per CDR3 protein. Among under 500,000 distinct CDR3 sequences listed, around 21% were seen once. Sequenced material: peripheral blood mononuclear cells (PBMCs), taken when the disease was refractory, from a patient treated with antithyroid drugs. Source of these receptors: a female donor with Graves disease.

This clonotype was recorded a few times. This chain uses TRBV27 with TRBJ2-7, with TRBD2 matching over 10 bases. CDR3 length equals 15 residues. Germline V gene lookup returns CDR1 MNHEY and CDR2 SMNVEV (reference sequence). V shed 7 bases, J shed 3 bases, and the junction held 9 bases outside the gene matches. CDR3 loop: CASNTRTSGYYEQYF. The CDR3 coding sequence is TGTGCCAGCAACACAAGGACTAGCGGTTACTACGAGCAGTACTTC.

This clonotype was seen ten or more times. J is TRBJ2-7 and V is TRBV27; tentatively, D is TRBD1 or TRBD2 (5 bases each). The length of the CDR3 is 13 residues. CDR1 is MNHEY and CDR2 is SMNVEV in the germline V gene (reference sequence). The V gene lost 7 bases and the J gene lost 3 bases, with 13 bases spanning the gap. The CDR3 coding sequence is TGTGCCAGCATGGGACGTGGGAGCTACGAGCAGTACTTC. It yields the protein CASMGRGSYEQYF.

There are a few counts of this clonotype. The rearrangement links TRBV9 to TRBJ2-2; weak D call: TRBD1 (6 bases). The CDR3 has 15 residues. The V gene's germline CDR1 is SGDLS and CDR2 YYNGEE. The ends were cut back, 2 bases at V and 0 bases at J, with 8 bases in the middle. The chain's CDR3 is CASSVKGANTGELFF. As DNA, the CDR3 is TGTGCCAGCAGCGTTAAGGGGGCGAACACCGGGGAGCTGTTTTTT.

Only a few counts were recorded for this clonotype. This chain uses TRBV2 with TRBJ2-3; 8 bases line up with TRBD1. Unmatched junction bases numbered 6, after V lost 7 bases and J lost 6 bases. Germline values: CDR1 SNHLY, CDR2 FYNNEI. CDR3 size: 13 residues. This CDR3 is CASIGQGLDTQYF. CDR3 coding DNA: TGTGCCAGCATTGGACAGGGTTTGGATACGCAGTATTTT. The variable domain in full, completed from reference TRBV2 and TRBJ2-3, reads EPEVTQTPSHQVTQMGQEVILRCVPISNHLYFYWYRQILGQKVEFLVSFYNNEISEKSEIFDDQFSVERPDGSNFTLKIRSTKLEDSAMYFCASIGQGLDTQYFGPGTRLTVL.

With regard to this clonotype: The junction and the germline gene differ at one end; a read error may be behind it. The chain couples TRBV27 to TRBJ2-7; TRBD2 aligns across 9 bases. This CDR3 spans 13 amino acids. Germline lookup yields CDR1 MNHEY and CDR2 SMNVEV (reference sequence). In nucleotides, the CDR3 is TGTACCAGCCGACTAGCGGAAGCCTACGAGCAGTACTTC. Its translation: CTSRLAEAYEQYF.

Many counts were recorded for this clonotype. The chain has TRBV12-5 and TRBJ1-1; D ambiguous. Per the germline V gene, CDR1 is LGHNT and CDR2 is FRNRAP. CDR3 length equals 12 residues. The ends were cut back, 3 bases at V and 3 bases at J, with 5 bases in the middle. CDR3 residues: CASGFGYTEAFF. DNA of the CDR3: TGTGCTAGTGGTTTTGGTTACACTGAAGCTTTCTTT.

This clonotype has more than one count but fewer than ten. This chain connects TRBV29-1 to TRBJ2-7, with D perhaps matching TRBD2 (5 bases). Looked up from germline, CDR1 is SQVTM and CDR2 is ANQGSEA. Trimming cost V 4 bases and J 1 base, with 8 bases left between them. This CDR3 is 12 amino acids long. As DNA, the CDR3 is TGCAGCGTTGGTTGGACTTCCTACGAGCAGTACTTC. Amino acids: CSVGWTSYEQYF.

This clonotype was observed a few times. The chain has TRBV6-1 and TRBJ2-7; 8 positions agree with TRBD2. Germline V gives CDR1 MNHNS, CDR2 SASEGT. The CDR3 spans 14 residues. The J segment lost 3 bases and the V segment lost 7 bases, leaving 8 bases of the junction unmatched. CDR3 sequence (DNA): TGTGCCAGCACCGCCGCCGGGACTAGCTACGAGCAGTACTTC. Residues: CASTAAGTSYEQYF.

The table lists this clonotype with many counts. The chain has TRBV12-3 or TRBV12-4 and TRBJ2-5; D possibly corresponds to TRBD1 (6 bases). This CDR3 is built from 15 residues. V lost 7 bases to trimming and J lost 5 bases, with 20 bases between them. Here the CDR3 reads CASNSRGTQGETQYF. The DNA of the CDR3 is TGTGCCAGCAATTCCAGGGGAACTCAAGGGGAGACCCAGTACTTC.

For the CDR3, the DNA is TGTGCCATCACCGAGGGGGTTAGGCAGTACTTC. It translates to CAITEGVRQYF. The chain is built from TRBV10-3 and TRBJ2-7; weak D call: TRBD1 (6 bases). Per the germline V gene, CDR1 is ENHRY and CDR2 is SYGVKD. The CDR3 is made up of 11 amino acids. V lost 7 bases to trimming and J lost 9 bases, with 13 bases between them.

This clonotype has at least ten counts. The chain is built from TRBV15 and TRBJ2-4; a weak D match, TRBD2 (6 bases). Germline V lookup: CDR1 LNHNV, CDR2 YYDKDF (reference sequence). The CDR3 contains 15 residues. Trimming took off 1 base at V and 0 bases at J, with 7 bases between the two ends. Here the CDR3 DNA reads TGTGCCACCAGCAGAGGCGGGGAAGCCAAAAACATTCAGTACTTC. Residues: CATSRGGEAKNIQYF.

This clonotype was observed at least ten times. The chain combines TRBV11-3 with TRBJ2-6; no clear D gene. Trimming took off 1 base at V and 1 base at J, with 5 bases between the two ends. Germline V gene data show CDR1 as SGHNT and CDR2 as YENEEA. The CDR3 has 15 amino acids. The CDR3 coding sequence is TGTGCCAGCAGCTTAGGGGATTCTGGGGCCAACGTCCTGACTTTC. Translation: CASSLGDSGANVLTF.

This clonotype showed up many times. The chain recombines TRBV28 with TRBJ2-2; no definite D call. The CDR3 has 15 amino acids. V dropped 8 bases and J dropped 1 base, with 14 bases sitting between them. Germline assignment: CDR1 MDHEN and CDR2 SYDVKM. The CDR3 DNA follows: TGTGCCAGCTCCTCCGGCAGGTTGAACACCGGGGAGCTGTTTTTT. Protein: CASSSGRLNTGELFF.

The chain employs TRBV7-2 and TRBJ2-2; maybe TRBD2 (5 bases). Trimming removed 2 bases at V and 4 bases at J, with 11 bases between. CDR1 SGHTA and CDR2 FQGNSA come from the germline V gene. The CDR3 has 15 amino acids. The CDR3 is CASSLILATTGELFF. The CDR3 DNA follows: TGTGCCAGCAGCTTAATCCTAGCTACCACCGGGGAGCTGTTTTTT.